The rows below give T cell receptor beta chains drawn from one sample of a study of cytomegalovirus exposure and HLA in healthy donors. Generated by immunoSEQ multiplex PCR, the TCRdb table keeps only in-frame clones and is missing some. The top ten clones hold 2% to 2.5% of a sample with tens of thousands of clones, approximately 91% of them seen once. The sample taken for sequencing was PBMCs. The receptor set was obtained from a man between 25 and 39 years old in good health and CMV-seronegative. CDR3s include the opening cysteine and the closing phenylalanine or tryptophan. A D gene is named only where the DNA matches it firmly. Rows may omit the clone size; those that give it use once, few, many or a size class.

V	size	length	D	J	CDR3	DNA
TRBV7-8	.	14	TRBD1	TRBJ2-1	CASSARTGGNEQFF	TGTGCCAGCAGCGCCCGGACAGGGGGCAATGAGCAGTTCTTC
TRBV7-8	.	15	.	TRBJ2-2	CASSNIQGYTGELFF	TGTGCCAGCAGCAACATACAGGGATACACCGGGGAGCTGTTTTTT
TRBV6-6	.	14	.	TRBJ1-1	CASSTTGPNTEAFF	TGTGCCAGCAGTACCACAGGTCCGAACACTGAAGCTTTCTTT
TRBV19	.	14	.	TRBJ1-4	CASRNRDYNEKLFF	TGTGCCAGTAGAAACAGGGACTATAATGAAAAACTGTTTTTT
TRBV4-2	few	17	TRBD2	TRBJ2-5	CASSQGVLAEVRETQYF	TGTGCCAGCAGCCAAGGGGTACTAGCGGAAGTCAGGGAGACCCAGTACTTC
TRBV6-1	few	11	.	TRBJ2-7	CASTKPNEQYF	TGTGCCAGCACAAAACCTAACGAGCAGTACTTC
TRBV30	.	16	.	TRBJ2-7	CAWSDTQTAFLYEQYF	TGTGCCTGGAGCGATACCCAGACAGCCTTCCTCTACGAGCAGTACTTC
TRBV6-5	few	15	.	TRBJ2-7	CASSADAGAPYEQYF	TGTGCCAGCAGTGCAGATGCTGGGGCACCCTACGAGCAGTACTTC
TRBV28	.	14	.	TRBJ1-5	CANRGEGDNQPQHF	TGTGCCAACCGGGGGGAGGGGGACAATCAGCCCCAGCATTTT
TRBV14	.	16	.	TRBJ2-2	CASSQVSGKFTGELFF	TGTGCCAGCAGCCAAGTCTCAGGGAAGTTCACCGGGGAGCTGTTTTTT
TRBV6-5	.	12	.	TRBJ1-4	CASRRLNEKLFF	TGTGCCAGCAGGAGACTTAATGAAAAACTGTTTTTT
TRBV18	.	17	TRBD1	TRBJ2-2	CASSPQRQGSGNGELFF	TGTGCCAGCTCACCACAGAGACAGGGGAGCGGAAACGGGGAGCTGTTTTTT
TRBV5-1	.	13	.	TRBJ2-3	CASSNGFTDTQYF	TGCGCCAGCAGCAACGGTTTTACAGATACGCAGTATTTT
TRBV29-1	.	14	.	TRBJ2-1	CSAPPRSVYNEQFF	TGCAGCGCCCCGCCCAGAAGCGTATACAATGAGCAGTTCTTC
TRBV5-8	.	13	.	TRBJ1-1	CASSPQGTTEAFF	TGTGCCAGCAGCCCGCAGGGGACGACTGAAGCTTTCTTT
TRBV7-9	once	14	.	TRBJ2-1	CATTEDSSYNEQFF	TGTGCCACCACTGAGGACAGCTCCTACAATGAGCAGTTCTTC
TRBV18	once	15	.	TRBJ2-5	CASSRTPGEQETQYF	TGTGCCAGCTCACGAACCCCAGGGGAGCAAGAGACCCAGTACTTC
TRBV7-6	once	15	TRBD1	TRBJ2-7	CASSLRQGGSYEQYF	TGTGCCAGCAGCCTGAGACAGGGGGGTTCCTACGAGCAGTACTTC
TRBV30	.	13	.	TRBJ1-3	CAWSGSGGNTIYF	TGTGCCTGGAGTGGTTCGGGTGGAAACACCATATATTTT
TRBV29-1	.	12	TRBD1	TRBJ1-1	CSVGQGALEAFF	TGCAGCGTTGGACAGGGGGCTTTGGAAGCTTTCTTT
TRBV2	.	14	.	TRBJ2-7	CASSERATTGEQYF	TGTGCCAGCAGTGAACGGGCCACGACGGGGGAGCAGTACTTC
TRBV11-1	.	14	.	TRBJ1-1	CASSRGGSTTEAFF	TGTGCCAGCAGCCGGGGGGGGTCGACCACTGAAGCTTTCTTT
TRBV7-8	.	14	TRBD2	TRBJ2-1	CASSLAGLNNEQFF	TGTGCCAGCAGCCTAGCGGGGCTCAACAATGAGCAGTTCTTC
TRBV6-5	.	15	TRBD1	TRBJ2-7	CASSLRDRGLYEQYF	TGTGCCAGCAGTCTCCGGGACAGGGGTCTCTACGAGCAGTACTTC
TRBV7-8	.	16	.	TRBJ2-1	CASSPSRAVKPNEQFF	TGTGCCAGCAGCCCCTCTAGAGCGGTTAAACCCAATGAGCAGTTCTTC
TRBV7-9	.	14	.	TRBJ1-4	CASSLARRGEKLFF	TGTGCCAGCAGCTTAGCGCGACGGGGGGAAAAACTGTTTTTT
TRBV4-1	.	15	.	TRBJ1-1	CASSAGEEDNTEAFF	TGCGCCAGCAGCGCTGGGGAGGAGGATAACACTGAAGCTTTCTTT
TRBV7-2	.	15	TRBD1	TRBJ1-6	CASSPGQGGNSPLHF	TGTGCCAGCAGCCCGGGACAGGGCGGTAATTCACCCCTCCACTTT
TRBV11-2	.	14	.	TRBJ1-2	CASSSTRRGFDYTF	TGTGCCAGCAGCTCTACACGCCGGGGATTTGACTACACCTTC